Below are 18 T cell receptor beta chains sequenced from a single sample in a study of cytomegalovirus exposure and HLA in healthy donors. In the PCR, 60 Vbeta and 13 Jbeta primers were used. Clones were sequenced by immunoSEQ multiplex PCR, and TCRdb holds only the in-frame ones, with some missing. The repertoire includes some 190,000 clones, around 80% of them detected once, and about 1.1% sits in the top ten. The sample comprised PBMCs. The receptors were sampled from a woman in her forties in good health and CMV-seronegative.

The chain uses TRBV14 and TRBJ2-3; D uncertain. From germline, CDR1 is SGHDN and CDR2 FVKESK. This CDR3 has 11 amino acids. The V end was cut by 2 bases, the J end by 8 bases, with 5 bases between. The DNA of the CDR3 is TGTGCCAGCAGCCAACAGATTACGCAGTATTTT. Translated: CASSQQITQYF.

The chain links TRBV11-3 to TRBJ1-1; no reliable D call. Germline V lookup: CDR1 SGHNT, CDR2 YENEEA. V was cut by 1 base and J by 3 bases, with 6 bases left in between. The CDR3 contains 13 residues. CDR3 coding DNA: TGTGCCAGCAGCTTAGCCCTTTACACTGAAGCTTTCTTT. This translates into CASSLALYTEAFF. Full variable domain (missing parts from reference TRBV11-3 and TRBJ1-1): EAGVVQSPRYKIIEKKQPVAFWCNPISGHNTLYWYLQNLGQGPELLIRYENEEAVDDSQLPKDRFSAERLKGVDSTLKIQPAELGDSAVYLCASSLALYTEAFFGQGTRLTVV.

The chain couples TRBV10-3 to TRBJ2-2; 7 nucleotides line up with TRBD2. Germline assignment: CDR1 ENHRY and CDR2 SYGVKD. The junction had 12 bases not matched to a gene; V was cut back by 7 bases and J by 7 bases. The CDR3 runs to 15 residues. For the CDR3, the DNA is TGTGCCATCAAATCCTCGGCGGGAGAACACGGGGAGCTGTTTTTT. It specifies CAIKSSAGEHGELFF.

The genes are TRBV7-2 and TRBJ1-4, with D unresolved. V was cut by 2 bases and J by 1 base, with 8 bases left in between. CDR3 length: 15 amino acids. Germline V gene data show CDR1 as SGHTA and CDR2 as FQGNSA. CDR3 residues: CASSLQHRTNEKLFF. The CDR3 DNA sequence: TGTGCCAGCAGCTTACAGCACAGAACTAATGAAAAACTGTTTTTT.

The J gene is TRBJ2-2, the V gene TRBV5-5; D might be TRBD1 (7 bases). The germline V gene has CDR1 SGHKS and CDR2 YYEKEE (reference sequence). CDR3 length: 15 amino acids. Between the trimmed V and J ends, which lost 4 bases and 4 bases, there was a span of 14 bases. The CDR3 nucleotides read TGTGCCAGCAGCCCTGCGGGACAGTTCACCGGGGAGCTGTTTTTT. Its protein product is CASSPAGQFTGELFF.

V and J are TRBV7-9 and TRBJ1-1, with TRBD1 matching 9 bases. Looked up from germline, CDR1 is SEHNR and CDR2 is FQNEAQ (reference sequence). V gave up 5 bases and J gave up 8 bases; unmatched junction bases: 9. The CDR3 totals 14 residues. Here the CDR3 DNA reads TGTGCCAGCAGCCCCTGGGACAGGGCCAGAGAAGCTTTCTTT. Its protein product is CASSPWDRAREAFF.

This rearrangement joins TRBV11-2 to TRBJ2-1; 12 bases are a match to TRBD2. Germline V gives CDR1 SGHAT, CDR2 FQNNGV. There are 14 residues in the CDR3. With V trimmed by 5 bases and J by 9 bases, 5 bases remained unmatched. The CDR3 spells CASSLPSGRVEQFF. The CDR3 DNA is TGTGCCAGCAGCCTGCCTAGCGGGAGGGTTGAGCAGTTCTTC.

A few counts support this clone. The chain combines TRBV5-1 with TRBJ2-5, with 9 bases identical to TRBD1. Unmatched junction bases numbered 6, after V lost 4 bases and J lost 5 bases. The germline V gene encodes CDR1 SGHRS and CDR2 YFSETQ. This CDR3 has 14 residues. The chain's CDR3 is CASSGGQGGETQYF. DNA for the CDR3: TGCGCCAGCAGCGGGGGACAGGGCGGGGAGACCCAGTACTTC.

The genes are TRBV7-9 and TRBJ2-3; TRBD2 agrees at 7 bases. The CDR3 totals 15 residues. Looked up from germline, CDR1 is SEHNR and CDR2 is FQNEAQ (reference sequence). With 5 bases clipped from V and 4 bases from J, the junction kept 9 bases outside the gene matches. CDR3: CASSTAGGGADTQYF. The CDR3 bases are TGTGCCAGCAGCACCGCCGGGGGAGGGGCAGATACGCAGTATTTT.

The V gene is TRBV6-5, the J gene TRBJ2-1; D may be TRBD1 (6 bases). The V and J ends lost 5 bases and 6 bases respectively, with 11 bases between them. Germline V gene sequence: CDR1 MNHEY, CDR2 SVGAGI. The CDR3 runs to 13 residues. CDR3 sequence: CASSPGTTNEQFF. CDR3 sequence (DNA): TGTGCCAGCAGTCCCGGGACAACCAATGAGCAGTTCTTC.

The V call is TRBV6-5, the J call TRBJ1-2; D perhaps matches TRBD1 (6 bases). V gave up 2 bases and J gave up 5 bases, with 12 bases separating them. The CDR3 length is 14 residues. Germline lookup yields CDR1 MNHEY and CDR2 SVGAGI. The CDR3 nucleotides are TGTGCCAGCAGTTACGCCGGGACACAATATGGCTACACCTTC. As protein: CASSYAGTQYGYTF.

The V call is TRBV29-1, the J call TRBJ1-2; D is unresolved. The CDR3 contains 12 residues. CDR1 is SQVTM and CDR2 is ANQGSEA in the germline V gene. V lost 6 bases to trimming and J lost 1 base, with 9 bases between them. CDR3 residues: CSVRTDNYGYTF. DNA of the CDR3: TGCAGCGTCAGAACAGATAACTATGGCTACACCTTC.

CDR3 loop: CASRTRTGYTEAFF. The CDR3 DNA reads as TGTGCCAGCAGGACACGGACAGGGTACACTGAAGCTTTCTTT. The chain uses TRBV11-3 and TRBJ1-1; 8 bases agree with TRBD1. The CDR3 totals 14 residues. V lost 6 bases and J lost 3; bases outside the gene matches: 6. CDR1 and CDR2 from the germline V gene are SGHNT and YENEEA.

The rearrangement uses TRBV18 and TRBJ2-4, with D possibly matching TRBD2 (6 bases). V was cut by 8 bases and J by 1 base, with 12 bases left in between. CDR3 size: 14 residues. Germline V lookup: CDR1 KGHSH, CDR2 LQKENI. CDR3 coding DNA: TGTGCCAGCGGGGACTCCTCGGCCAAAAACATTCAGTACTTC. The encoded protein is CASGDSSAKNIQYF. The variable domain in full, completed from reference TRBV18 and TRBJ2-4, reads NAGVMQNPRHLVRRRGQEARLRCSPMKGHSHVYWYRQLPEEGLKFMVYLQKENIIDESGMPKERFSAEFPKEGPSILRIQQVVRGDSAAYFCASGDSSAKNIQYFGAGTRLSVL.

V is TRBV4-1 and J is TRBJ2-1; 11 positions match TRBD2. CDR3 length: 16 amino acids. J gave up 12 bases and V 0 bases, and 10 bases lay outside the gene matches. Germline V lookup: CDR1 MGHRA, CDR2 YSYEKL. The CDR3 bases are TGCGCCAGCAGCCAAGACACTAGCGGGAGACAATTCCTGCAGTTCTTC. Protein: CASSQDTSGRQFLQFF.

The chain couples TRBV6-1 to TRBJ2-3, with TRBD2 matching 16 bases. J lost 6 bases, V lost 6 bases, and 3 bases had no gene match. CDR1 is MNHNS and CDR2 is SASEGT in the germline V gene. This CDR3 has 15 residues. CDR3 sequence: CASRGLAGGADTQYF. DNA of the CDR3: TGTGCCAGCAGGGGACTAGCGGGAGGGGCGGATACGCAGTATTTT.

The genes are TRBV10-3 and TRBJ1-2; no clear D. This CDR3 has 13 residues. The germline V gene encodes CDR1 ENHRY and CDR2 SYGVKD. V was clipped by 10 bases and J by 2 bases, with 14 bases between them. The CDR3 DNA is TGTGCCACCGCCCTAAATCCGAACTATGGCTACACCTTC. Encoded protein: CATALNPNYGYTF.

The rearrangement links TRBV6-4 to TRBJ1-3, with 7 positions matching TRBD1. From germline, CDR1 is MRHNA and CDR2 SNTAGT. This CDR3 has 16 residues. With V trimmed by 6 bases and J by 4 bases, 12 bases remained unmatched. The CDR3 spells CASSLKTGNLGNTIYF. CDR3 nucleotide sequence: TGTGCCAGCAGCCTAAAGACAGGGAACCTCGGAAACACCATATATTTT.